Listed below are T cell receptor beta chains from one sample, sequenced in a study of CD8+ T cells in alopecia areata. Sequenced by immunoSEQ multiplex PCR; TCRdb stores in-frame clones only, minus some. Of thousands of clones listed, approximately 60% were seen once; the top ten hold roughly an eighth. Specimen: skin. These receptors came from a human donor with alopecia areata. Both conserved end residues are part of each CDR3. D genes are given only for firm matches. Clone size is not always given. Where it is, it says once, few, many or a class for expanded clones.

V	J	size	D	CDR3	DNA
TRBV7-2	TRBJ2-2	NA	TRBD2	CASSLWASGTELFF	TGTGCCAGCAGCTTATGGGCTAGCGGTACGGAGCTGTTTTTT
TRBV5-1	TRBJ2-7	NA	NA	CASSSASSYEQYF	TGCGCCAGCAGCTCAGCTAGTTCCTACGAGCAGTACTTC
TRBV5-6	TRBJ1-6	NA	NA	CASSLQRGSYNSPLHF	TGTGCCAGCAGCTTACAGCGGGGCTCCTATAATTCACCCCTCCACTTT
TRBV28	TRBJ2-1	medium-sized	TRBD1	CASSLIGQGSYNEQFF	TGTGCCAGCAGTTTAATCGGACAGGGGTCCTACAATGAGCAGTTCTTC
TRBV6-5	TRBJ2-3	NA	TRBD2	CASRGGTTDTQYF	TGTGCCAGCAGGGGGGGGACTACAGATACGCAGTATTTT
TRBV4-3	TRBJ1-5	NA	NA	CASSQALGPGQPQHF	TGCGCCAGCAGCCAAGCTCTAGGTCCTGGACAGCCCCAGCATTTT
TRBV28	TRBJ2-1	NA	TRBD2	CASSTTSPYNEQFF	TGTGCCAGCAGTACGACTAGCCCCTACAATGAGCAGTTCTTC
TRBV19	TRBJ2-5	NA	NA	CASSADWGARETQYF	TGTGCCAGTAGTGCCGACTGGGGGGCGCGGGAGACCCAGTACTTC
TRBV29-1	TRBJ2-1	few	TRBD2	CSVRTSGSNEQFF	TGCAGTGTACGGACTAGCGGGAGCAATGAGCAGTTCTTC
TRBV18	TRBJ1-2	NA	NA	CASSLTGGVDGYTF	TGTGCCAGCTCACTGACGGGGGGCGTGGATGGCTACACCTTC
TRBV18	TRBJ2-7	once	TRBD2	CASSQRGGSPYEQYF	TGTGCCAGCTCACAACGGGGGGGATCACCCTACGAGCAGTACTTC
TRBV19	TRBJ2-1	NA	NA	CASSIEASYNEQFF	TGTGCCAGTAGTATAGAGGCTAGCTACAATGAGCAGTTCTTC
TRBV7-2	TRBJ1-2	once	NA	CASSPTGTFEGYTF	TGTGCCAGCAGCCCTACCGGGACCTTTGAGGGCTACACCTTC
TRBV5-8	TRBJ1-2	NA	NA	CASSLGSAGGFGYTF	TGTGCCAGCAGCTTGGGCTCCGCGGGGGGATTCGGCTACACCTTC
TRBV4-1	TRBJ2-1	NA	TRBD2	CASSQDGTSGSRNEQFF	TGCGCCAGCAGCCAAGATGGCACTAGCGGGAGCCGAAATGAGCAGTTCTTC
TRBV28	TRBJ2-5	NA	NA	CASSLPALETQYF	TGTGCCAGCAGTTTACCTGCGTTGGAGACCCAGTACTTC
TRBV7-8	TRBJ2-1	NA	NA	CASSLMAAFNEQFF	TGTGCCAGCAGCTTAATGGCTGCCTTCAATGAGCAGTTCTTC
TRBV30	TRBJ2-7	NA	TRBD2	CAWRLTGGSYEQYF	TGTGCCTGGAGGCTAACGGGGGGATCCTACGAGCAGTACTTC
TRBV15	TRBJ2-7	NA	NA	CATSRDGDQYF	TGTGCCACCAGCAGAGATGGGGACCAGTACTTC
TRBV2	TRBJ2-1	NA	NA	CASTSGENEQFF	TGTGCCAGCACCTCCGGGGAGAATGAGCAGTTCTTC
TRBV6-6	TRBJ2-2	few	NA	CASRRTGYTGELFF	TGTGCCAGCAGACGGACGGGATACACCGGGGAGCTGTTTTTT
TRBV30	TRBJ1-1	NA	NA	CAWSVTVRDTEAFF	TGTGCCTGGAGTGTAACAGTTCGGGACACTGAAGCTTTCTTT
TRBV29-1	TRBJ1-2	few	NA	CSVEEGLLRDYGYTF	TGCAGCGTTGAAGAAGGCCTTTTACGAGACTATGGCTACACCTTC
TRBV5-1	TRBJ1-1	NA	TRBD1	CASSLAGQGAATEAFF	TGCGCCAGCAGCCTTGCGGGACAGGGTGCAGCCACTGAAGCTTTCTTT
TRBV27	TRBJ2-1	NA	TRBD1	CASSLSAGGRGEQFF	TGTGCCAGCAGTTTATCGGCAGGGGGCAGGGGTGAGCAGTTCTTC
TRBV7-9	TRBJ2-1	few	NA	CASSLGGLDEQFF	TGTGCCAGCAGCTTAGGGGGGCTCGATGAGCAGTTCTTC
TRBV11-2	TRBJ1-4	few	NA	CASSLEVLDEKLFF	TGTGCCAGCAGCCTCGAGGTTTTGGATGAAAAACTGTTTTTT
TRBV7-9	TRBJ2-2	NA	NA	CASSQVDSKVGELFF	TGTGCCAGCAGCCAAGTCGACAGCAAGGTCGGGGAGCTGTTTTTT
TRBV6-5	TRBJ2-7	NA	TRBD2	CAGSGLASSEQYF	TGTGCCGGATCGGGACTAGCTTCCAGCGAGCAGTACTTC
TRBV27	TRBJ1-5	NA	NA	CASSLSGGSNQPQHF	TGTGCCAGCAGTTTATCGGGGGGGAGCAATCAGCCCCAGCATTTT
TRBV18	TRBJ2-1	NA	NA	CASSRSALNYEQFF	TGTGCCAGCTCACGAAGCGCTCTGAACTATGAGCAGTTCTTC
TRBV5-1	TRBJ2-2	NA	NA	CASSLYRDNPTGELFF	TGCGCCAGCAGCTTGTACCGGGACAACCCGACCGGGGAGCTGTTTTTT
TRBV29-1	TRBJ1-1	NA	NA	CSATLVKKNTEAFF	TGCAGCGCCACGCTCGTAAAGAAGAACACTGAAGCTTTCTTT
TRBV5-1	TRBJ2-7	NA	NA	CASGSSIRSRSYEQYF	TGCGCCAGCGGTTCATCGATCCGGAGTCGGTCCTACGAGCAGTACTTC
TRBV7-2	TRBJ2-5	NA	NA	CASSSYGETQYF	TGTGCCAGCAGCTCTTACGGGGAGACCCAGTACTTC
TRBV5-1	TRBJ2-7	few	NA	CASSLADHPLSYEQYF	TGCGCCAGCAGCCTCGCAGACCATCCTTTGTCCTACGAGCAGTACTTC
TRBV2	TRBJ2-7	NA	TRBD1	CASSEGDRSYEQYF	TGTGCCAGCAGTGAAGGGGACAGATCCTACGAGCAGTACTTC
TRBV6-5	TRBJ1-1	NA	NA	CASSYPLFWLNTEAFF	TGTGCCAGCAGTTACCCTCTATTTTGGTTGAACACTGAAGCTTTCTTT
TRBV29-1	TRBJ2-7	NA	NA	CSVRGTRRDEQYF	TGCAGCGTTCGCGGGACCCGTCGGGACGAGCAGTACTTC
TRBV27	TRBJ2-1	NA	NA	CASKVDSYNEQFF	TGTGCCAGCAAGGTGGACAGTTACAATGAGCAGTTCTTC
TRBV6-1	TRBJ1-3	few	NA	CASSPMVGSGNTIYF	TGTGCCAGCAGCCCCATGGTCGGTTCCGGAAACACCATATATTTT
TRBV4-2	TRBJ2-1	few	NA	CASSTRQVINEQFF	TGTGCCAGCAGCACTAGACAGGTTATCAATGAGCAGTTCTTC
TRBV21-1	TRBJ2-7	few	NA	CASSKRRDREIPEQYF	TGTGCCAGCAGCAAAAGAAGGGACAGGGAAATTCCCGAGCAGTACTTC
TRBV7-3	TRBJ2-1	NA	NA	CASSFAGMRNEQFF	TGTGCCAGCAGCTTTGCGGGTATGAGAAATGAGCAGTTCTTC
TRBV10-2	TRBJ1-2	once	NA	CASSTGQWVANGYTF	TGCGCCAGCAGTACTGGACAGTGGGTCGCCAATGGCTACACCTTC
TRBV7-2	TRBJ1-5	NA	TRBD1	CASSSTGDDQPQHF	TGTGCCAGCAGTTCTACAGGGGATGATCAGCCCCAGCATTTT
TRBV7-3	TRBJ2-7	NA	NA	CASSTIQGEEQYF	TGTGCCAGCAGCACTATACAGGGTGAGGAGCAGTACTTC
TRBV6-5	TRBJ1-5	NA	TRBD1	CASSYGGQLISPQHF	TGTGCCAGCAGTTACGGGGGACAGTTAATCAGCCCCCAGCATTTT
TRBV5-1	TRBJ2-5	NA	TRBD2	CASSLGSSGGQETQYF	TGCGCCAGCAGCCTGGGGTCTAGCGGGGGCCAAGAGACCCAGTACTTC
TRBV11-3	TRBJ2-1	NA	NA	CASSGQSSYNEQFF	TGTGCCAGCAGTGGACAGAGCTCCTACAATGAGCAGTTCTTC
TRBV2	TRBJ2-1	NA	NA	CASNQPNEQFF	TGTGCCAGCAACCAACCCAATGAGCAGTTCTTC
TRBV18	TRBJ2-7	few	TRBD2	CASSPTPGLRNEQYF	TGTGCCAGCTCACCAACCCCGGGACTAAGGAACGAGCAGTACTTC
TRBV25-1	TRBJ2-3	NA	NA	CASSEYSGPHTDTQYF	TGTGCCAGCAGTGAATATTCAGGGCCCCACACAGATACGCAGTATTTT
TRBV6-4	TRBJ2-5	NA	NA	CASSRNIQETQYF	TGTGCCAGCAGTAGGAACATTCAAGAGACCCAGTACTTC
TRBV30	TRBJ2-7	NA	NA	CAWSVTRYEQYF	TGTGCCTGGAGTGTAACCCGGTACGAGCAGTACTTC